This T cell receptor (beta chain) was identified in a study of shared clonotypes between healthy human individuals. As to this clone: Its antigen remains unidentified.

Method: immunoSEQ multiplex PCR; TCRdb's copy keeps in-frame clones and lacks some. The sample lists a few million clones; 80% to 95% were seen once. In the CD4+ fraction, cells were divided into CD45RA+ naive and CD45RA-negative memory subsets. J was trimmed by 2 bases and V by 11 bases; bases with no gene match: 7. The V gene's germline CDR1 is MGHRA and CDR2 YSYEKL. The CDR3 spans 13 residues. Study findings and constraints: When compared with the clonotypes that were shared by all four sorted-subset donors, the non-shared clonotypes turned out to have lower generation probabilities.

Material: naive CD4+ T cells from PBMCs. Subset: CD45RA+ positively selected. The receptor was derived from a man younger than 30 in good health. Some clones in this sample may be carry-over from other donors' samples. This chain links TRBV4-1 with TRBJ2-5; 8 bases map to TRBD1. CDR3 sequence (DNA): TGCGCCGCTGGCAGGGGGCTTCAAGAGACCCAGTACTTC. Protein: CAAGRGLQETQYF.